Listed here is a single T cell receptor (beta chain). This entry is derived from a study of blood T cell repertoires in COVID-19. About the research overall: Spain, Italy and the United States supplied samples that represented acute and convalescent COVID-19.

The CDR3 loop spans 13 amino acids. CDR1 is MDHEN and CDR2 is SYDVKM in the germline V gene. V was cut by 5 bases and J by 3 bases, with 11 bases left in between. In the source study's methods: Using reference gene primer amplification, nucleated cell counts were estimated. Sequenced by immunoSEQ multiplex PCR; TCRdb stores in-frame clones only, minus some. The V and J calls and clone size were taken over from that table, and D and trimming were inferred from the DNA. The data contain under 200,000 clones, roughly 84% of them singletons. The clonotype originates from a human donor with acute or convalescent COVID-19. The donor label of this sample is uncertain. This rearrangement joins TRBV28 to TRBJ2-7, with D possibly TRBD1 on 6 matching bases. The sample comprised peripheral blood. The CDR3 loop reads CASSPPDSYEQYF. The CDR3 nucleotides read TGTGCCAGCAGTCCCCCGGACAGCTACGAGCAGTACTTC.